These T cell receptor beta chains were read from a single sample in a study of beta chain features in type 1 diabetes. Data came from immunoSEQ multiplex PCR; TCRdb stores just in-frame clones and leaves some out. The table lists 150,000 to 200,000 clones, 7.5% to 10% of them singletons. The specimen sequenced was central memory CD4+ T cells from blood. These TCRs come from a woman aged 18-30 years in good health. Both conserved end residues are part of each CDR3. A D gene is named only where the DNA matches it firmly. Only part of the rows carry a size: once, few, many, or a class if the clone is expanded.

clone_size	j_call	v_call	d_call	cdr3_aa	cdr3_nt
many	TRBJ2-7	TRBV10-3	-	CAAGINESREQYF	TGTGCGGCCGGGATCAATGAGTCCCGGGAGCAGTACTTC
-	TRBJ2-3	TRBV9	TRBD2	CASSVGSSGTGGDTQYF	TGTGCCAGCAGCGTAGGGTCTAGCGGGACCGGAGGGGATACGCAGTATTTT
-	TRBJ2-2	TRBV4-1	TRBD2	CASSQALAGGGTGELFF	TGCGCCAGCAGCCAAGCCCTAGCGGGGGGAGGAACCGGGGAGCTGTTTTTT
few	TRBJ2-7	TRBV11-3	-	CASSLGTGSYEQYF	TGTGCCAGCAGCTTAGGAACGGGCTCCTACGAGCAGTACTTC
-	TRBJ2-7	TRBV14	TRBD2	CASSQGLAGLAYEQYF	TGTGCCAGCAGCCAAGGGTTAGCGGGGCTCGCCTACGAGCAGTACTTC
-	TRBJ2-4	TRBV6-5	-	CASSSGQSLAKNIQYF	TGTGCCAGCAGTTCTGGACAGTCCTTAGCCAAAAACATTCAGTACTTC
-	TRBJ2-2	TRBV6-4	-	CASSALADTGELFF	TGTGCCAGCAGTGCGCTAGCAGACACCGGGGAGCTGTTTTTT
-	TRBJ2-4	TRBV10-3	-	CAISEFSVGQFVAKNIQYF	TGTGCCATCAGTGAGTTCTCAGTTGGACAGTTTGTAGCCAAAAACATTCAGTACTTC
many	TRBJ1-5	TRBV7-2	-	CASSLGNSNQPQHF	TGTGCCAGCAGCTTAGGTAATAGCAATCAGCCCCAGCATTTT
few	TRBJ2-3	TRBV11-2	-	CASSLGFPGADTQYF	TGTGCCAGCAGCTTAGGGTTTCCGGGGGCAGATACGCAGTATTTT